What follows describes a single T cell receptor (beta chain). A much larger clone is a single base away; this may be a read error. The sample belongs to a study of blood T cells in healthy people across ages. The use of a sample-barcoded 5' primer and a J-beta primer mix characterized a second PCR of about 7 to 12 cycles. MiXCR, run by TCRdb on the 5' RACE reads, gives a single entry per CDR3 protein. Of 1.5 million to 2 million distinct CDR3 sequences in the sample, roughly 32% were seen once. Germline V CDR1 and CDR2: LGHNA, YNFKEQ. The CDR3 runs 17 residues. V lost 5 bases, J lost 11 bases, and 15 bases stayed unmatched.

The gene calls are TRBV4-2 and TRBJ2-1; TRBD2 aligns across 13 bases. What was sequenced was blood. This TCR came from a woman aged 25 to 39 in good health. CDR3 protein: CASSGTGRTSGSGKQFF. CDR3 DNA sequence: TGTGCCAGCAGCGGGACAGGGCGGACTAGCGGGAGCGGTAAGCAGTTCTTC.